The entry below describes one TCR beta chain. Its antigen is still unknown. Exclusions: uncontrolled infection, other autoimmune disease, pregnancy, lactation. The trim removed 3 bases at V and 4 bases at J, leaving 5 bases unmatched. This CDR3 has 15 amino acids. The sample comes from a study of T cells in Graves' hyperthyroidism and ophthalmopathy. Study results and caveats: Most clonotypes expanded in thyroid above 0.001 were likewise present in blood. Ophthalmopathy prediction by the model preceded onset by a median approximately 6.1 months.

Amplified TCR beta CDR3 regions came from RNA transcripts. A first-round RT-PCR of the TCR CDR3 used the HTBI primer set. TCRdb reprocessed the multiplex PCR reads via MiXCR and lists one record per CDR3 protein. This sample has more than 500,000 distinct CDR3 sequences, with 35% to 50% found just once. V is TRBV12-3 or TRBV12-4 and J is TRBJ1-5, with 8 bases lining up with TRBD1. The sample comprised peripheral blood or thyroid tissue (not recorded which). The receptor comes from an adult woman with Graves' disease, either hyperthyroidism or ophthalmopathy (not recorded which). CDR3 residues: CASSLGTGTNQPQHF. CDR3 nucleotides: TGTGCCAGCAGTTTGGGGACAGGAACTAATCAGCCCCAGCATTTT.